This T cell receptor (beta chain) appears in the sequencing data of a study of blood T cell repertoires in COVID-19. Study details: The study drew acute and convalescent COVID-19 samples from the United States, Italy and Spain. T cells, B-cell-depleted T cells, or PBMCs provided the cDNA or gDNA that served as material.

Enrolled during active infection, Seattle patients were then followed longitudinally. Authors' data handling: Amplified reference gene primers provided the basis for estimating nucleated cell counts. Sequenced by immunoSEQ multiplex PCR; TCRdb stores in-frame clones only, minus some. Clone size and V and J calls were adopted from that table, with D and trimming inferred from the DNA. The table shows 30,000 to 40,000 clones, with around 84% occurring only once. V lost 3 bases and J lost 6; bases outside the gene matches: 8. This CDR3 spans 15 amino acids. CDR1 is LGHNA and CDR2 is YNFKEQ in the germline V gene.

The sequence was obtained from a man in his 60s with COVID-19, enrolled during active disease. V and J are TRBV4-2 and TRBJ1-5, with TRBD1 matching 7 bases. The specimen was peripheral blood. The CDR3: CASSQNVGGSQPQHF. CDR3 DNA: TGTGCCAGCAGCCAGAACGTAGGGGGCAGTCAGCCCCAGCATTTT.